A selection of T cell receptor beta chains follows, all from one sample in a study of early T cells in non-severe SARS-CoV-2 infection. TCRdb passed the 5' RACE reads through MiXCR, listing each CDR3 protein once. Among 30,000 to 40,000 distinct CDR3 sequences, around 5.1% were seen once, and the ten largest hold about 4.2%. Material: whole blood, obtained at baseline. These receptors were taken from an adult who was a healthcare worker with PCR-confirmed SARS-CoV-2 infection or an uninfected control (not recorded which). Each CDR3 is given with its conserved first and last residue. A D gene is named only where the DNA matches it firmly. Only part of the rows carry a size: once, few, many, or a class if the clone is expanded.

clone size: many; D gene: TRBD1; J gene: TRBJ1-1; V gene: TRBV7-9; CDR3 protein: CASSLPDRGSEAFF; CDR3 DNA: TGTGCCAGCAGCTTACCGGACAGGGGCTCTGAAGCTTTCTTT
clone size: many; D gene: .; J gene: TRBJ2-7; V gene: TRBV28; CDR3 protein: CASSLFDEQYF; CDR3 DNA: TGTGCCAGCAGTTTATTTGACGAGCAGTACTTC
clone size: many; D gene: .; J gene: TRBJ2-7; V gene: TRBV7-2; CDR3 protein: CASSLVRGPHEQYF; CDR3 DNA: TGTGCCAGCAGCTTAGTAAGGGGACCCCACGAGCAGTACTTC
clone size: many; D gene: .; J gene: TRBJ1-1; V gene: TRBV4-3; CDR3 protein: CASSQTVSTEAFF; CDR3 DNA: TGCGCCAGCAGCCAAACCGTTAGTACCGAAGCTTTCTTT
clone size: medium-sized; D gene: .; J gene: TRBJ1-1; V gene: TRBV29-1; CDR3 protein: CSVYDWTLVNTEAFF; CDR3 DNA: TGCAGCGTTTATGATTGGACATTGGTGAACACTGAAGCTTTCTTT
clone size: few; D gene: TRBD2; J gene: TRBJ2-3; V gene: TRBV7-9; CDR3 protein: CASSSGREGLKDTQYF; CDR3 DNA: TGTGCCAGCAGCTCGGGAAGGGAGGGCCTTAAGGATACGCAGTATTTT
clone size: many; D gene: .; J gene: TRBJ2-7; V gene: TRBV6-5; CDR3 protein: CASSPFEGVGTYEQYF; CDR3 DNA: TGTGCCAGCAGTCCCTTCGAGGGGGTTGGGACCTACGAGCAGTACTTC
clone size: .; D gene: TRBD1; J gene: TRBJ2-1; V gene: TRBV7-9; CDR3 protein: CASSFGTGEDEQFF; CDR3 DNA: TGTGCCAGCAGCTTTGGGACAGGGGAGGATGAGCAGTTCTTC
clone size: many; D gene: TRBD1; J gene: TRBJ2-3; V gene: TRBV27; CDR3 protein: CASSLLGGADTQYF; CDR3 DNA: TGTGCCAGCAGTTTATTAGGGGGCGCAGATACGCAGTATTTT
clone size: .; D gene: TRBD1; J gene: TRBJ2-3; V gene: TRBV24-1; CDR3 protein: CATSDLQGASTDTQYF; CDR3 DNA: TGTGCCACCAGTGATTTACAGGGGGCGAGCACAGATACGCAGTATTTT
clone size: many; D gene: .; J gene: TRBJ2-1; V gene: TRBV11-3; CDR3 protein: CASSSGEFAHNEQFF; CDR3 DNA: TGTGCCAGCAGCTCAGGGGAGTTTGCACACAATGAGCAGTTCTTC
clone size: many; D gene: .; J gene: TRBJ1-6; V gene: TRBV6-5; CDR3 protein: CASSGGSVRNSPLHF; CDR3 DNA: TGTGCCAGCAGTGGGGGTTCAGTAAGGAATTCACCCCTCCACTTT
clone size: .; D gene: .; J gene: TRBJ2-7; V gene: TRBV6-1; CDR3 protein: CASSFGDIYEQYF; CDR3 DNA: TGTGCCAGCAGCTTTGGGGACATCTACGAGCAGTACTTC
clone size: many; D gene: .; J gene: TRBJ1-5; V gene: TRBV7-9; CDR3 protein: CASSLDDGYGPQHF; CDR3 DNA: TGTGCCAGCAGCTTAGATGATGGTTATGGGCCCCAGCATTTT
clone size: few; D gene: TRBD1; J gene: TRBJ1-2; V gene: TRBV18; CDR3 protein: CASSPDREHGYTF; CDR3 DNA: TGTGCCAGCTCACCGGACAGGGAGCATGGCTACACCTTC
clone size: .; D gene: TRBD2; J gene: TRBJ2-5; V gene: TRBV6-6; CDR3 protein: CASTDPRTSGEETQYF; CDR3 DNA: TGTGCCAGCACCGACCCCAGGACTAGCGGAGAAGAGACCCAGTACTTC
clone size: many; D gene: .; J gene: TRBJ2-1; V gene: TRBV7-6; CDR3 protein: CASSLGPVGIQYNEQFF; CDR3 DNA: TGTGCCAGCAGCTTAGGTCCGGTGGGGATCCAGTACAATGAGCAGTTCTTC